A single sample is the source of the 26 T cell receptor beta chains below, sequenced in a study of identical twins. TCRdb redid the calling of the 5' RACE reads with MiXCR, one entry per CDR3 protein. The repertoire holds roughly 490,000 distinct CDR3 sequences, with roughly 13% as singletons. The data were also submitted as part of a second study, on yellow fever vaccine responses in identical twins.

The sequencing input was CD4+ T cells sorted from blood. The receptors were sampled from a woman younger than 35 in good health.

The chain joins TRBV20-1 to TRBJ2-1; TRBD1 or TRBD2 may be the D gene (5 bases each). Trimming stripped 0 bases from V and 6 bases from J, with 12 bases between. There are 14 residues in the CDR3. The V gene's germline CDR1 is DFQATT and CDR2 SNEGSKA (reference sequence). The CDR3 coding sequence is TGCAGTGCTAGAGATCGGGGCCAGCGCAATGAGCAGTTCTTC. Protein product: CSARDRGQRNEQFF.

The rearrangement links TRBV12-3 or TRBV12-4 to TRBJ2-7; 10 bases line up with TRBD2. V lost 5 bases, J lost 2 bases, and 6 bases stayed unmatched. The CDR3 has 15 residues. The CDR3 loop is CASSKPSGGTYEQYF. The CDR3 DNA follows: TGTGCCAGCAGTAAGCCTAGCGGGGGAACCTACGAGCAGTACTTC.

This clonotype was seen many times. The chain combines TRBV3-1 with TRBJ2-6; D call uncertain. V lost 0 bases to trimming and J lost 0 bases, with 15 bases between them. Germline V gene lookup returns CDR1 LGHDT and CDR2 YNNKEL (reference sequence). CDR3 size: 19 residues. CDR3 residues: CASSQEVGSSRSGANVLTF. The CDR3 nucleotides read TGTGCCAGCAGCCAAGAAGTGGGCAGCTCGCGCTCTGGGGCCAACGTCCTGACTTTC. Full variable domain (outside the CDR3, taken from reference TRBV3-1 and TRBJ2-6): DTAVSQTPKYLVTQMGNDKSIKCEQNLGHDTMYWYKQDSKKFLKIMFSYNNKELIINETVPNRFSPKSPDKAHLNLHINSLELGDSAVYFCASSQEVGSSRSGANVLTFGAGSRLTVL.

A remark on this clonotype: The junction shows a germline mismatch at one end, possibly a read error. CDR3 coding DNA: TGTGCCTGCAGTTTAGGATCCGGGGGGGCTGGCGCCAAAAACATTCAGTACTTC. This translates into CACSLGSGGAGAKNIQYF. This chain joins TRBV12-3 or TRBV12-4 and TRBJ2-4, with 8 bases fitting TRBD2. The CDR3 extends over 18 amino acids.

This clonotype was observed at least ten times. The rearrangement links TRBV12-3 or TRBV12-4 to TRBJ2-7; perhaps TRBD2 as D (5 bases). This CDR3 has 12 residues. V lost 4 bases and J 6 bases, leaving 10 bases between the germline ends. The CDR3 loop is CASSSLDSEQYF. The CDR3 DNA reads TGTGCCAGCAGTTCCCTGGACTCCGAGCAGTACTTC.

The CDR3 here is CASTRMVAGPYEQYF. CDR3 in DNA: TGTGCCAGCACCCGTATGGTAGCGGGGCCCTACGAGCAGTACTTC. This sequence joins TRBV2 and TRBJ2-7, with 8 bases matching TRBD2. Germline-derived CDR1 and CDR2 are SNHLY and FYNNEI. With V trimmed by 7 bases and J by 2 bases, 10 bases remained unmatched. This CDR3 is 15 amino acids long.

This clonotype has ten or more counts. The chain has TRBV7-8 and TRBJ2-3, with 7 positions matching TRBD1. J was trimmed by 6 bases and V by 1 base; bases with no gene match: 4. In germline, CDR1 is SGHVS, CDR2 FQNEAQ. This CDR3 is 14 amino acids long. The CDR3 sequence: CASSLERGPDTQYF. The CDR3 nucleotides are TGTGCCAGCAGCTTAGAGAGGGGGCCTGATACGCAGTATTTT.

The CDR3 DNA reads TGTGCCAGCAGCAAGGGACAGGGGGCTTTCGGGTACGAGCAGTACTTC. It yields the protein CASSKGQGAFGYEQYF. This sequence joins TRBV21-1 and TRBJ2-7; the table calls TRBD1, which could not be checked here. TRBV21-1 is a listed pseudogene. The CDR3 consists of 16 residues.

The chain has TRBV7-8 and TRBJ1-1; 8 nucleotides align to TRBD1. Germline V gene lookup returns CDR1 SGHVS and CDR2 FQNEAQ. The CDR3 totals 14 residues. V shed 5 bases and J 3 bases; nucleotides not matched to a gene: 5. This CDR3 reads CASSAAGGYTEAFF. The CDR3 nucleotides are TGTGCCAGCAGCGCAGCAGGGGGCTACACTGAAGCTTTCTTT.

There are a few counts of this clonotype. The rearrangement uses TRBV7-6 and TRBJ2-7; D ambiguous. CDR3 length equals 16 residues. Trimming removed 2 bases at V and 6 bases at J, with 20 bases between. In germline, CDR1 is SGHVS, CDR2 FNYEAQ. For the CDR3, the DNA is TGTGCCAGCAGCTTATTTTATCCCTCCGAGAATACCGAGCAGTACTTC. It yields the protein CASSLFYPSENTEQYF. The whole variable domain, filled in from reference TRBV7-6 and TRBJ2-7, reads GAGVSQSPRYKVTKRGQDVALRCDPISGHVSLYWYRQALGQGPEFLTYFNYEAQQDKSGLPNDRFSAERPEGSISTLTIQRTEQRDSAMYRCASSLFYPSENTEQYFGPGTRLTVT.

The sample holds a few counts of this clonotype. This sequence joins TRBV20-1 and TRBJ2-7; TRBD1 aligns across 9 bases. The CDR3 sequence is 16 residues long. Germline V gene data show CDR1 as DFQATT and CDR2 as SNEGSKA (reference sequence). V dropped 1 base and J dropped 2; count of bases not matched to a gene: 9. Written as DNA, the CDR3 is TGCAGTGCTAGAGTCCTCCTCCGGGACAGGGCCTACGAGCAGTACTTC. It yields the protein CSARVLLRDRAYEQYF.

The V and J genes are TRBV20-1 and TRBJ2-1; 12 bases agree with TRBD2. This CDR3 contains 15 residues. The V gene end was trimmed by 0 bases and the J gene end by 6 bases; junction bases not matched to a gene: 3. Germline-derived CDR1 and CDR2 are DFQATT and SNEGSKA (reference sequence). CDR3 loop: CSARDSSGRANEQFF. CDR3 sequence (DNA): TGCAGTGCTAGAGATTCTAGCGGGAGGGCCAATGAGCAGTTCTTC.

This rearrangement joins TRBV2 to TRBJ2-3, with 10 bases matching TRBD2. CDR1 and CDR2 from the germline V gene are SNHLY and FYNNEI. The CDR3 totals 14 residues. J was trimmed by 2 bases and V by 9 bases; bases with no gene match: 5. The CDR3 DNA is TGTGCCAGGGAGCGGGGGGGCTTCACAGATACGCAGTATTTT. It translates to CARERGGFTDTQYF.

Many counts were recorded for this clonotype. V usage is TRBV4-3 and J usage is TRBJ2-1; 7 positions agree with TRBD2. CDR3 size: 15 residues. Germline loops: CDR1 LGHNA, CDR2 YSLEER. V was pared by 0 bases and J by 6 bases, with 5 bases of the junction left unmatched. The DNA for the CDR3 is TGCGCCAGCAGCCAAGATTCTAGCGGAGGCAATGAGCAGTTCTTC. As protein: CASSQDSSGGNEQFF.

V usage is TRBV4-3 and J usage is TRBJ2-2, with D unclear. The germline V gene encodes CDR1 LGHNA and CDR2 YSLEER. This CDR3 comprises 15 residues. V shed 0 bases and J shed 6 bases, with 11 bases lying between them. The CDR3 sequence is CASSQDGVFPGELFF. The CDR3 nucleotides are TGCGCCAGCAGCCAAGATGGGGTATTCCCCGGGGAGCTGTTTTTT.

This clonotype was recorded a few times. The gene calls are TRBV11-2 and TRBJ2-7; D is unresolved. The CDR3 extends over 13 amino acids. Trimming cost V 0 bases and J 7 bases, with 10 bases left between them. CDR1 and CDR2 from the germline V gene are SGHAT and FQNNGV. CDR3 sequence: CASSLEVQVEQYF. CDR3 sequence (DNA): TGTGCCAGCAGCTTAGAAGTGCAGGTAGAGCAGTACTTC. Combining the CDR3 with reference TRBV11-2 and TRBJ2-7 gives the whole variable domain EAGVAQSPRYKIIEKRQSVAFWCNPISGHATLYWYQQILGQGPKLLIQFQNNGVVDDSQLPKDRFSAERLKGVDSTLKIQPAKLEDSAVYLCASSLEVQVEQYFGPGTRLTVT.

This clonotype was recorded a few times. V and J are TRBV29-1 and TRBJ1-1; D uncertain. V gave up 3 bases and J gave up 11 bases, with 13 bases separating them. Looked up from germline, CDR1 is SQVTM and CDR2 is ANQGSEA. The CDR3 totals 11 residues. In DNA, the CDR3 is TGCAGCGTTGAGGGAACGGCGCAGGCTTTCTTT. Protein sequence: CSVEGTAQAFF.

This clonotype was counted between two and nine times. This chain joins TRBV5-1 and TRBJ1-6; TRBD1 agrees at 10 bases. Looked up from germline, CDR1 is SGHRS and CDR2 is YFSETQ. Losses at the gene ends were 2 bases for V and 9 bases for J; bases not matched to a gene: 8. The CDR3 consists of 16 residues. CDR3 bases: TGCGCCAGCAGCTTAGCCGGGACAGGGGCTCGTTCACCCCTCCACTTT. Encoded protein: CASSLAGTGARSPLHF.

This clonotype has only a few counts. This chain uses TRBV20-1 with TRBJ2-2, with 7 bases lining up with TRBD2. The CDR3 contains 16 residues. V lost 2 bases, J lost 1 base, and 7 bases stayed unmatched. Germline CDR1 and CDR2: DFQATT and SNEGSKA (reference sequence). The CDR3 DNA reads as TGCAGTGCTAGAAAATCCGGGACTAAGAACACCGGGGAGCTGTTTTTT. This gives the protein CSARKSGTKNTGELFF.

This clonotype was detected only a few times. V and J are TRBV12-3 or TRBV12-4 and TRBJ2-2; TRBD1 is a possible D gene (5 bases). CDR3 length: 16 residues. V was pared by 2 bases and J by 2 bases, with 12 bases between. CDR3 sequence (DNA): TGTGCCAGCAGTTTACTCAGGACAAGCAACACCGGGGAGCTGTTTTTT. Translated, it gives CASSLLRTSNTGELFF.

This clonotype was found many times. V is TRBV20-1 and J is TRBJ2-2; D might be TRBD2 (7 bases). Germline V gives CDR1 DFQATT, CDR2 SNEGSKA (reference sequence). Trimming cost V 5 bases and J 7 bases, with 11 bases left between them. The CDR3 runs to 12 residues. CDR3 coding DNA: TGCAGTGCTCGAAGGGGGGGCGGGGAGCTGTTTTTT. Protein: CSARRGGGELFF.

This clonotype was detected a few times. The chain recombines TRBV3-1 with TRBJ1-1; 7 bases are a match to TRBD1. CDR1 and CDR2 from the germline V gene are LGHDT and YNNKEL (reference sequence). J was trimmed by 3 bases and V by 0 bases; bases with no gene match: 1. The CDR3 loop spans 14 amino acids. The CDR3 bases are TGTGCCAGCAGCCAAGATACAGGGGACACTGAAGCTTTCTTT. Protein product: CASSQDTGDTEAFF.

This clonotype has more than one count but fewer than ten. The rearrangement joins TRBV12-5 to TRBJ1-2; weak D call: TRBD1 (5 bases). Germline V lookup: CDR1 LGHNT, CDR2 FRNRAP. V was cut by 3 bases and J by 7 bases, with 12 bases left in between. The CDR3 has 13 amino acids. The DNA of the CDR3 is TGTGCTAGTGGTTTTGGGACTGGGGGTGGCTACACCTTC. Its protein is CASGFGTGGGYTF.

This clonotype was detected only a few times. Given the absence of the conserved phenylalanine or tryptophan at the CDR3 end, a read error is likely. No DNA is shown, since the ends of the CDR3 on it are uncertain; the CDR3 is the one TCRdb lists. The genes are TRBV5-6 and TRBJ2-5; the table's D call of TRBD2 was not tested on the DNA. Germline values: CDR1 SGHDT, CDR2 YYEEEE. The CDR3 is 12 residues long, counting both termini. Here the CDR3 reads CASSLRTSGLNL.

CDR3 protein: CASSLRWTGSTDTQYF. The CDR3 DNA follows: TGTGCCAGCAGCTTAAGGTGGACAGGGAGCACAGATACGCAGTATTTT. The chain carries TRBV11-2 and TRBJ2-3; TRBD1 matches at 8 bases. CDR3 length equals 16 residues. The germline CDR1 and CDR2 sequences are SGHAT and FQNNGV. Unmatched junction bases numbered 4, after V lost 2 bases and J lost 0 bases.

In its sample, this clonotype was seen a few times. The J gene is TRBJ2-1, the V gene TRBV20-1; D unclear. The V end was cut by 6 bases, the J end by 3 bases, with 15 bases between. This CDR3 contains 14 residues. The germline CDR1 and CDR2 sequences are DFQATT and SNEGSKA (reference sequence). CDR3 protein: CSAPRTSGYNEQFF. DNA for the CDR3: TGCAGTGCCCCTAGGACCTCGGGCTACAATGAGCAGTTCTTC.